This T cell receptor beta chain was captured by sequencing in a study of blood T cell repertoires in COVID-19. Study overall: Specimens from acute and convalescent COVID-19 originated in the United States, Italy and Spain.

Recruits, aged about 18 to 100 years, lived in approximately 26 US areas. Cohort placement rested on clinical history that participants reported themselves. Methods used by the authors: Amplification with reference gene primers provided the estimates of nucleated cell counts. Produced via immunoSEQ multiplex PCR; TCRdb's table is partial and in-frame only. V and J calls and clone size are copied from that table; D and trimming were computed from the DNA. This table has some 230,000 clones, roughly 80% appearing once. CDR1 and CDR2 from the germline V gene are SGHRS and YFSETQ. Trimming removed 4 bases from V and 3 bases from J, with 7 bases in between. The CDR3 sequence is 13 residues long.

The sample consisted of PBMCs or T cells enriched from blood (not recorded which). This clonotype originated in a woman in her forties with acute COVID-19. The chain uses TRBV5-1 and TRBJ2-2; D gene ambiguous. CDR3 sequence reads: CASSPGDTGELFF. CDR3 sequence (DNA): TGCGCCAGCAGCCCTGGAGACACCGGGGAGCTGTTTTTT.